The 21 T cell receptor beta chains presented below share a single source sample, sequenced in a study of T cell repertoires in cytomegalovirus infection. Their target antigens are unknown. Using its own MiXCR run on the reads, TCRdb lists one record per CDR3 protein. The sample includes 600,000 to 700,000 distinct CDR3 sequences, roughly a third of them seen just once. The material sequenced was cultured PBMCs, taken from culture after CMV antigen stimulation. The receptors come from a human donor in good health (CMV status not recorded). Some clones in this sample may be carry-over from other donors' samples.

The gene calls are TRBV7-6 and TRBJ2-1; D could derive from TRBD1 or TRBD2 (6 bases each). The V gene lost 5 bases and the J gene lost 4 bases, with 21 bases spanning the gap. CDR1 is SGHVS and CDR2 is FNYEAQ in the germline V gene. CDR3 length: 17 residues. The CDR3 sequence: CASSPRERGAGYNEQFF. The DNA of the CDR3 is TGTGCCAGCAGCCCACGCGAGAGGGGGGCGGGTTACAATGAGCAGTTCTTC. The full variable domain, completed using reference TRBV7-6 and TRBJ2-1, is GAGVSQSPRYKVTKRGQDVALRCDPISGHVSLYWYRQALGQGPEFLTYFNYEAQQDKSGLPNDRFSAERPEGSISTLTIQRTEQRDSAMYRCASSPRERGAGYNEQFFGPGTRLTVL.

This chain connects TRBV12-3 or TRBV12-4 to TRBJ2-5; no firm D call. This CDR3 has 17 residues. Trimming left V 5 bases short and J 1 base short, with 20 bases between. CDR3 in DNA: TGTGCCAGCAGTACCCTAGGTAGTCTTAAGGGCCAAGAGACCCAGTACTTC. Its translation is CASSTLGSLKGQETQYF.

Only a few counts were recorded for this clonotype. The V gene is TRBV28, the J gene TRBJ1-5, with D unclear. Germline V gene data show CDR1 as MDHEN and CDR2 as SYDVKM. This CDR3 region has 15 residues. Between the trimmed V and J ends, which lost 6 bases and 3 bases, there was a span of 15 bases. The CDR3 region is CASSIRGTDNQPQHF. CDR3 nucleotides: TGTGCCAGCAGCATACGGGGAACAGACAATCAGCCCCAGCATTTT. The full variable domain, its missing parts supplied by reference TRBV28 and TRBJ1-5, is DVKVTQSSRYLVKRTGEKVFLECVQDMDHENMFWYRQDPGLGLRLIYFSYDVKMKEKGDIPEGYSVSREKKERFSLILESASTNQTSMYLCASSIRGTDNQPQHFGDGTRLSIL.

This clonotype appeared a few times. The chain has TRBV18 and TRBJ1-3; D is ambiguous. Trimming cost V 8 bases and J 2 bases, with 16 bases left between them. Germline CDR1 KGHSH, CDR2 LQKENI. This CDR3 spans 15 amino acids. As DNA, the CDR3 is TGTGCCAGCCCCACGCCGGGGTCGGCTGGAAACACCATATATTTT. Amino acids: CASPTPGSAGNTIYF.

Comments on this clonotype: This may be a read error, as it is one base from a much larger clone. This chain links TRBV4-2 with TRBJ2-7; the match to TRBD2 covers 12 bases. Germline loops: CDR1 LGHNA, CDR2 YNFKEQ. CDR3 length: 15 residues. With V trimmed by 3 bases and J by 2 bases, 2 bases remained unmatched. The CDR3 loop is CASSQTSGSPYEQYF. The DNA of the CDR3 is TGTGCCAGCAGCCAGACTAGCGGGAGCCCCTACGAGCAGTACTTC.

This clonotype was seen repeatedly, ten times or more. The V and J genes are TRBV7-2 and TRBJ2-3; 10 positions agree with TRBD2. CDR3 length: 16 residues. The ends lost 1 base at V and 5 bases at J; junction bases unmatched: 6. The germline gives CDR1 SGHTA, CDR2 FQGNSA. This chain's CDR3 is CASSLVQRGGGDTQYF. The CDR3 nucleotides are TGTGCCAGCAGCTTAGTACAGCGGGGGGGGGGAGATACGCAGTATTTT.

This clonotype has a single count. Written as DNA, the CDR3 is TGTGCCAGCAGCAAATGGGACGGATATGAAAAACTGTTTTTT. Translation gives CASSKWDGYEKLFF. The chain joins TRBV3-1 to TRBJ1-4; perhaps TRBD1 as D (5 bases). CDR1 and CDR2 (germline): LGHDT, YNNKEL (reference sequence). Trimming left V 5 bases short and J 6 bases short, with 13 bases between. The CDR3 covers 14 residues. Full variable domain (missing parts from reference TRBV3-1 and TRBJ1-4): DTAVSQTPKYLVTQMGNDKSIKCEQNLGHDTMYWYKQDSKKFLKIMFSYNNKELIINETVPNRFSPKSPDKAHLNLHINSLELGDSAVYFCASSKWDGYEKLFFGSGTQLSVL.

The rearrangement links TRBV10-3 to TRBJ1-5, with 7 bases that match TRBD1. The CDR3 covers 15 residues. Germline assignment: CDR1 ENHRY and CDR2 SYGVKD. V lost 0 bases and J lost 4; bases outside the gene matches: 3. Here the CDR3 DNA reads TGTGCCATCAGTGAGTCTAGGGACAGTAATCAGCCCCAGCATTTT. Its protein is CAISESRDSNQPQHF.

This clonotype occurred a few times. J is TRBJ1-6 and V is TRBV7-9; 7 bases fit TRBD1. The CDR3 is 15 amino acids. From germline, CDR1 is SEHNR and CDR2 FQNEAQ (reference sequence). The V gene end was trimmed by 4 bases and the J gene end by 9 bases; junction bases not matched to a gene: 9. CDR3 residues: CASSSSGTASSPLHF. The CDR3 DNA follows: TGTGCCAGCAGCTCATCCGGGACAGCGAGTTCACCCCTCCACTTT.

This clonotype showed up many times. The rearrangement uses TRBV7-2 and TRBJ2-7; D is ambiguous. CDR3 length: 13 residues. The V gene lost 5 bases and the J gene lost 3 bases, with 11 bases spanning the gap. The germline CDR1 and CDR2 sequences are SGHTA and FQGNSA. For the CDR3, the DNA is TGTGCCAGCAGCCTCACTGGGTTCTACGAGCAGTACTTC. This encodes CASSLTGFYEQYF.

This clonotype was counted between two and nine times. DNA for the CDR3: TGCGCCAGCAGCCAAGATAGCGCCAGGGGGAACACTGAAGCTTTCTTT. It codes for CASSQDSARGNTEAFF. The chain links TRBV4-1 to TRBJ1-1; D is possibly TRBD1 (6 bases). The CDR3 runs 16 residues. The germline V and J ends were trimmed by 0 bases and 1 base, with 12 bases remaining between them. Looked up from germline, CDR1 is MGHRA and CDR2 is YSYEKL.

The V gene is TRBV6-1, the J gene TRBJ1-5; a weak D match, TRBD1 (6 bases). Germline CDR1 reads MNHNS; CDR2 reads SASEGT. The ends were cut back, 5 bases at V and 7 bases at J, with 12 bases in the middle. The CDR3 runs 13 residues. CDR3 protein: CASSTGARQPQHF. Here the CDR3 DNA reads TGTGCCAGCAGTACGGGGGCTCGGCAGCCCCAGCATTTT.

The rearrangement joins TRBV20-1 to TRBJ2-7, with D possibly being TRBD2 (6 bases). Germline CDR1 and CDR2: DFQATT and SNEGSKA (reference sequence). Trimming removed 6 bases at V and 0 bases at J, with 12 bases between. CDR3 length equals 13 residues. The CDR3 sequence: CSAGGTDSYEQYF. CDR3 sequence (DNA): TGCAGTGCCGGAGGGACTGACTCCTACGAGCAGTACTTC.

This clonotype occurred a few times. This chain joins TRBV5-8 and TRBJ2-1; perhaps TRBD1 as D (6 bases). The CDR3 is made up of 15 amino acids. The V gene lost 4 bases and the J gene lost 5 bases, with 16 bases spanning the gap. From germline, CDR1 is SGHTS and CDR2 YDEGEE. CDR3 bases: TGTGCCAGCAGCCAATCCCGGGACAACCACAATGAGCAGTTCTTC. Translation gives CASSQSRDNHNEQFF.

This clonotype was observed at least ten times. The V and J genes are TRBV7-8 and TRBJ2-7; D unresolved. Germline V gene data show CDR1 as SGHVS and CDR2 as FQNEAQ. The CDR3 spans 15 residues. V shed 1 base and J shed 5 bases, with 15 bases lying between them. The CDR3 DNA reads TGTGCCAGCAGCTTAGGTCCGGGTTTAAACCACGAGCAGTACTTC. This gives the protein CASSLGPGLNHEQYF. The variable domain in full, completed from reference TRBV7-8 and TRBJ2-7, reads GAGVSQSPRYKVAKRGQDVALRCDPISGHVSLFWYQQALGQGPEFLTYFQNEAQLDKSGLPSDRFFAERPEGSVSTLKIQRTQQEDSAVYLCASSLGPGLNHEQYFGPGTRLTVT.

The genes are TRBV4-3 and TRBJ1-1; 9 positions match TRBD1. V dropped 0 bases and J dropped 0; count of bases not matched to a gene: 5. Per the germline V gene, CDR1 is LGHNA and CDR2 is YSLEER. The CDR3 sequence is 17 residues long. The CDR3 region is CASSQDLWTGVNTEAFF. In nucleotides, the CDR3 is TGCGCCAGCAGCCAAGATCTGTGGACAGGGGTGAACACTGAAGCTTTCTTT.

This chain connects TRBV20-1 to TRBJ1-2, with 9 bases that match TRBD1. Germline loops: CDR1 DFQATT, CDR2 SNEGSKA (reference sequence). V gave up 6 bases and J gave up 6 bases; unmatched junction bases: 5. The CDR3 contains 12 residues. The CDR3 reads CSAIGQGNGYTF. CDR3 nucleotide sequence: TGCAGTGCCATAGGACAGGGGAATGGCTACACCTTC.

The chain joins TRBV3-1 to TRBJ1-6; D gene uncertain. Germline CDR1 reads LGHDT; CDR2 reads YNNKEL (reference sequence). Trimming removed 0 bases from V and 7 bases from J, with 7 bases in between. This CDR3 has 14 residues. The CDR3 loop is CASSQEAENSPLHF. For the CDR3, the DNA is TGTGCCAGCAGCCAAGAGGCGGAAAATTCACCCCTCCACTTT. Together with reference TRBV3-1 and TRBJ1-6, the CDR3 gives the full variable domain: DTAVSQTPKYLVTQMGNDKSIKCEQNLGHDTMYWYKQDSKKFLKIMFSYNNKELIINETVPNRFSPKSPDKAHLNLHINSLELGDSAVYFCASSQEAENSPLHFGNGTRLTVT.

The chain carries TRBV7-2 and TRBJ1-1; D uncertain. The CDR3 has 16 residues. Germline CDR1 is SGHTA and CDR2 is FQGNSA. V was trimmed by 2 bases and J by 1 base, leaving 14 bases between them. The CDR3 nucleotides are TGTGCCAGCAGCTTACGGGCATACCTTGGGAACACTGAAGCTTTCTTT. Amino acids: CASSLRAYLGNTEAFF.

The chain combines TRBV20-1 with TRBJ2-7; either TRBD1 or TRBD2 may fit D (5 bases each). This CDR3 comprises 14 residues. The germline gives CDR1 DFQATT, CDR2 SNEGSKA (reference sequence). Deletions cut 3 bases from V and 4 bases from J, with 16 bases between. CDR3 nucleotide sequence: TGCAGTGCTAGTCCGGGGACCCGACGATACGAGCAGTACTTC. Protein product: CSASPGTRRYEQYF.

This clonotype was counted a few times. The chain combines TRBV7-8 with TRBJ2-1, with 7 bases matching TRBD1. Germline V gene data show CDR1 as SGHVS and CDR2 as FQNEAQ. The trim removed 5 bases at V and 3 bases at J, leaving 7 bases unmatched. CDR3 size: 15 residues. CDR3 sequence: CASSERTGRYNEQFF. The CDR3 DNA follows: TGTGCCAGCAGCGAGAGGACAGGACGCTACAATGAGCAGTTCTTC.